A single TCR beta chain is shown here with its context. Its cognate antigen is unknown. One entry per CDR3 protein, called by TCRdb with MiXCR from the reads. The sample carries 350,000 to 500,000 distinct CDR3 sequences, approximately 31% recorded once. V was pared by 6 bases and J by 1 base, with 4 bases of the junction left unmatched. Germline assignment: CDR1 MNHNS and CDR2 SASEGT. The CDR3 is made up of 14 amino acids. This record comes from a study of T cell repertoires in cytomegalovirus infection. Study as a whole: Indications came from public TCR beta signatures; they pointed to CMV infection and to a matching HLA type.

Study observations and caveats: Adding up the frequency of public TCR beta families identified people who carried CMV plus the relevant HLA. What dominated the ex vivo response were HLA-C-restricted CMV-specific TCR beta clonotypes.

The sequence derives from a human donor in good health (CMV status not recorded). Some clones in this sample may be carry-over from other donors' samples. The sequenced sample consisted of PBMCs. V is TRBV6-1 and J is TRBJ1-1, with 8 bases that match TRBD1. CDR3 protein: CASSMTGANTEAFF. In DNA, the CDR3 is TGTGCCAGCAGCATGACAGGGGCGAACACTGAAGCTTTCTTT.